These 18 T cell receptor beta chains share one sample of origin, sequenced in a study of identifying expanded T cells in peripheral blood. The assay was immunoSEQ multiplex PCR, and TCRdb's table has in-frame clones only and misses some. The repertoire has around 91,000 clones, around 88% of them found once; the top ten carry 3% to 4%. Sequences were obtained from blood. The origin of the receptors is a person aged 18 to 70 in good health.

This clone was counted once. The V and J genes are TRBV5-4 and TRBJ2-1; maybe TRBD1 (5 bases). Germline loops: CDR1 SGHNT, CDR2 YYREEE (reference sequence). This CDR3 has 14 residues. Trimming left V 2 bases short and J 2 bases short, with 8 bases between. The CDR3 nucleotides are TGTGCCAGCAGCTTAGAAGGGGCCTACAATGAGCAGTTCTTC. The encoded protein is CASSLEGAYNEQFF.

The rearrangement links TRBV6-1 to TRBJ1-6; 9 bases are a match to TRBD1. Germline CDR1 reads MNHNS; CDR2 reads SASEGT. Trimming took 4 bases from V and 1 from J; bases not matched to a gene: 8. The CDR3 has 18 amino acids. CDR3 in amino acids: CASSGQGVLSSYNSPLHF. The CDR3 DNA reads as TGTGCCAGCAGTGGACAGGGGGTTCTAAGTTCCTATAATTCACCCCTCCACTTT.

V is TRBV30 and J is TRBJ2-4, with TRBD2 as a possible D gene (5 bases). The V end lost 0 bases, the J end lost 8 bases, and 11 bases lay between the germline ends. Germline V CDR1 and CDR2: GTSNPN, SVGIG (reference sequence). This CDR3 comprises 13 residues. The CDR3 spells CAWSVSGSHIQYF. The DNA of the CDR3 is TGTGCCTGGAGTGTCTCGGGGTCGCACATTCAGTACTTC.

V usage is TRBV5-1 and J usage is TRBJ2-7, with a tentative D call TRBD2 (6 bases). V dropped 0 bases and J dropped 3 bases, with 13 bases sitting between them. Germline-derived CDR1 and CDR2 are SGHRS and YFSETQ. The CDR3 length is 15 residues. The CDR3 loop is CASSLVGTSNYEQYF. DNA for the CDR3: TGCGCCAGCAGCTTGGTTGGTACTAGCAACTACGAGCAGTACTTC.

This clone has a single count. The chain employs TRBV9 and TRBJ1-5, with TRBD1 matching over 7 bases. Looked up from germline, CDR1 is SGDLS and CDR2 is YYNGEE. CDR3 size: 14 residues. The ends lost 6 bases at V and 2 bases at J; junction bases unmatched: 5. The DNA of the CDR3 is TGTGCCAGCAATAGGGGGCCTGGCAATCAGCCCCAGCATTTT. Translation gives CASNRGPGNQPQHF. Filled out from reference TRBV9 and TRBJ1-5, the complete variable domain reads DSGVTQTPKHLITATGQRVTLRCSPRSGDLSVYWYQQSLDQGLQFLIQYYNGEERAKGNILERFSAQQFPDLHSELNLSSLELGDSALYFCASNRGPGNQPQHFGDGTRLSIL.

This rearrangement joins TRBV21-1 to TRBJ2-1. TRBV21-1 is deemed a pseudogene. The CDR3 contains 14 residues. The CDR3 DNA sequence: TGTGCCAGCAGCAAAGCGGGACCTTACAATGAGCAGTTCTTC. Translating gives CASSKAGPYNEQFF.

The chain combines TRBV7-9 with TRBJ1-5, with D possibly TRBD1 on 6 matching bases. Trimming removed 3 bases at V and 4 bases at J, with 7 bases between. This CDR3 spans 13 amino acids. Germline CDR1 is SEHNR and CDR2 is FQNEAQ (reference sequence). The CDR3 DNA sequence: TGTGCCAGCAGCTTTCAGGGGAATCAGCCCCAGCATTTT. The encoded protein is CASSFQGNQPQHF.

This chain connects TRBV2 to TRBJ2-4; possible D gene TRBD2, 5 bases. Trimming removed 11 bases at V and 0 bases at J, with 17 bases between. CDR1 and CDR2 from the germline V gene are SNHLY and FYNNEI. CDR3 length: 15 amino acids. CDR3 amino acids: CAVSSGFLAKNIQYF. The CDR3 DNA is TGTGCCGTATCGAGCGGATTCCTAGCCAAAAACATTCAGTACTTC.

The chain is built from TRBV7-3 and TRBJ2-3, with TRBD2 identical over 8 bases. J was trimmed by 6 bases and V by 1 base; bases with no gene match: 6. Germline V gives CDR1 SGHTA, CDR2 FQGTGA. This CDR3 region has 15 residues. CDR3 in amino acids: CASSLMAGGRDTQYF. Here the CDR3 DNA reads TGTGCCAGCAGCTTAATGGCGGGGGGAAGGGATACGCAGTATTTT.

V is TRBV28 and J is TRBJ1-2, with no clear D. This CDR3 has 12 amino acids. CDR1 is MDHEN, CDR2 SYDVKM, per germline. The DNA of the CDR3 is TGTGGCTCATCCCGGTCTAACTATGGCTACACCTTC. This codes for CGSSRSNYGYTF.

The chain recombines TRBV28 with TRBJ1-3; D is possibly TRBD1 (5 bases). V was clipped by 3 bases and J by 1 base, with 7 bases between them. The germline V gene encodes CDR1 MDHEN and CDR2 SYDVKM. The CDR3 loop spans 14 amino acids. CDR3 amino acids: CASSFGGSGNTIYF. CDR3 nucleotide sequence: TGTGCCAGCAGTTTTGGGGGTTCTGGAAACACCATATATTTT.

DNA for the CDR3: TGTGCCAGCAGCCCCGGAGTGGGGCAGGCCCTTTACCAAGAGACCCAGTACTTC. This sequence encodes CASSPGVGQALYQETQYF. The chain couples TRBV9 to TRBJ2-5; D is possibly TRBD1 (5 bases). CDR3 length: 18 amino acids. Between the trimmed V and J ends, which lost 4 bases and 0 bases, there was a span of 22 bases. Germline V gene data show CDR1 as SGDLS and CDR2 as YYNGEE.

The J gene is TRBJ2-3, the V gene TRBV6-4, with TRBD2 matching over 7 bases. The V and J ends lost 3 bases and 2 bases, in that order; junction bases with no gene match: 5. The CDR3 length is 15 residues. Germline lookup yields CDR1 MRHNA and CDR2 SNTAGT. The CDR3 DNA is TGTGCCAGCAGTGAAGGGCTAGCGGACACAGATACGCAGTATTTT. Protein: CASSEGLADTDTQYF.

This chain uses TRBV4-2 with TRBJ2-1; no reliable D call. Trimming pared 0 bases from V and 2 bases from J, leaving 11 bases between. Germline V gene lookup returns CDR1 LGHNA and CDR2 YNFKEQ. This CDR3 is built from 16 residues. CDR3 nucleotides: TGTGCCAGCAGCCAAGATCCCAAGGGAACCTACAATGAGCAGTTCTTC. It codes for CASSQDPKGTYNEQFF.

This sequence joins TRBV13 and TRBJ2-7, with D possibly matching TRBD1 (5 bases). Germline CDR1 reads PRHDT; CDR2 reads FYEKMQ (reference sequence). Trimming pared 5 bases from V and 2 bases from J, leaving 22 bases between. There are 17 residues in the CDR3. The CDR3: CASSTSDGYEGAYEQYF. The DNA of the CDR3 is TGTGCCAGCAGCACCTCGGACGGGTATGAAGGGGCCTACGAGCAGTACTTC.

DNA of the CDR3: TGTGCCAGCAGTTTTGTGTTGGGGGGGAGTCCGAACACCGGGGAGCTGTTTTTT. Protein product: CASSFVLGGSPNTGELFF. The chain links TRBV11-2 to TRBJ2-2; 7 nucleotides line up with TRBD2. CDR3 size: 18 residues. Germline V gives CDR1 SGHAT, CDR2 FQNNGV. With V trimmed by 6 bases and J by 0 bases, 13 bases remained unmatched.

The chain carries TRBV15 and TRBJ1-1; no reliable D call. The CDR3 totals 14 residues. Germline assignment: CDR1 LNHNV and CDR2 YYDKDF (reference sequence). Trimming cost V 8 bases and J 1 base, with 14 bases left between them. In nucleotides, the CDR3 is TGTGCCACCGGGAGACAAGCCACGAACACTGAAGCTTTCTTT. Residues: CATGRQATNTEAFF. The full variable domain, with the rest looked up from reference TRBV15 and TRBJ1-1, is DAMVIQNPRYQVTQFGKPVTLSCSQTLNHNVMYWYQQKSSQAPKLLFHYYDKDFNNEADTPDNFQSRRPNTSFCFLDIRSPGLGDTAMYLCATGRQATNTEAFFGQGTRLTVV.

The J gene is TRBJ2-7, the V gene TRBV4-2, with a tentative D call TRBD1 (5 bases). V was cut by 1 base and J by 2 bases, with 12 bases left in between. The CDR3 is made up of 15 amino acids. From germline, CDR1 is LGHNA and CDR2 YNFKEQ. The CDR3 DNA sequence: TGTGCCAGCAGCCAAGGGCTGGACACACCCTACGAGCAGTACTTC. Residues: CASSQGLDTPYEQYF.